A selection of T cell receptor beta chains follows, all from one sample in a study of cytomegalovirus exposure and HLA in healthy donors. Profiling relied on immunoSEQ multiplex PCR, and the TCRdb table lists in-frame clones only, not all of them. The repertoire holds about 190,000 clones, with roughly 77% as singletons. The specimen sequenced was PBMCs. The receptor source for this set is a man aged 40-55 years in good health and CMV-seropositive. Both conserved end residues are part of each CDR3. D genes are given only for firm matches. Expanded clones are given a class, and other clones once, few, many or no size at all.

CDR3: CASSYSTNEQYF; DNA: TGTGCCAGCAGTTACTCGACTAACGAGCAGTACTTC; D: NA; V: TRBV6-5; size: NA; length: 12; J: TRBJ2-7
CDR3: CASSRGTEYQETQYF; DNA: TGTGCCAGCAGCAGAGGGACTGAGTACCAAGAGACCCAGTACTTC; D: NA; V: TRBV7-9; size: few; length: 15; J: TRBJ2-5
CDR3: CASSLGRAYEQYF; DNA: TGTGCCAGCAGTTTAGGCAGGGCCTACGAGCAGTACTTC; D: NA; V: TRBV27; size: NA; length: 13; J: TRBJ2-7
CDR3: CASSQTSGGQETQYF; DNA: TGCGCCAGCAGCCAGACTAGCGGGGGGCAAGAGACCCAGTACTTC; D: TRBD2; V: TRBV4-1; size: NA; length: 15; J: TRBJ2-5
CDR3: CASSVGQGPWETQYF; DNA: TGTGCCAGCAGCGTAGGGCAGGGTCCTTGGGAGACCCAGTACTTC; D: NA; V: TRBV9; size: NA; length: 15; J: TRBJ2-5
CDR3: CASRLTGTTNYGYTF; DNA: TGTGCCAGTAGACTGACAGGGACGACTAACTATGGCTACACCTTC; D: TRBD1; V: TRBV19; size: NA; length: 15; J: TRBJ1-2
CDR3: CASSMTSGRTGELFF; DNA: TGTGCCAGCAGTATGACTAGCGGCAGGACCGGGGAGCTGTTTTTT; D: TRBD2; V: TRBV6-5; size: NA; length: 15; J: TRBJ2-2
CDR3: CASTFYNEQFF; DNA: TGTGCCAGCACCTTCTACAATGAGCAGTTCTTC; D: NA; V: TRBV6-5; size: NA; length: 11; J: TRBJ2-1
CDR3: CASSRFKGLAGVTYEQYF; DNA: TGTGCCAGCAGCCGGTTTAAGGGACTAGCGGGGGTAACCTACGAGCAGTACTTC; D: TRBD2; V: TRBV11-2; size: NA; length: 18; J: TRBJ2-7
CDR3: CASSQVSGETQYF; DNA: TGTGCCAGCAGCCAAGTTTCAGGAGAGACCCAGTACTTC; D: NA; V: TRBV4-2; size: NA; length: 13; J: TRBJ2-5
CDR3: CASSPVEGVRTEAFF; DNA: TGTGCCAGCAGCCCCGTGGAGGGAGTAAGAACTGAAGCTTTCTTT; D: NA; V: TRBV6-1; size: once; length: 15; J: TRBJ1-1
CDR3: CASSLASGAGGPGTEAFF; DNA: TGTGCCAGCAGCTTAGCGTCAGGGGCAGGGGGACCGGGTACTGAAGCTTTCTTT; D: TRBD1; V: TRBV7-9; size: few; length: 18; J: TRBJ1-1
CDR3: CASSIDTNNYGYTF; DNA: TGCGCCAGCAGCATAGACACGAATAACTATGGCTACACCTTC; D: NA; V: TRBV5-1; size: NA; length: 14; J: TRBJ1-2
CDR3: CASSSSGGSYNEQFF; DNA: TGTGCCAGCAGCTCCTCGGGAGGCTCCTACAATGAGCAGTTCTTC; D: TRBD2; V: TRBV7-8; size: NA; length: 15; J: TRBJ2-1
CDR3: CASSQTAGAVTGELFF; DNA: TGCGCCAGCAGCCAAACGGCGGGGGCGGTGACCGGGGAGCTGTTTTTT; D: NA; V: TRBV4-3; size: NA; length: 16; J: TRBJ2-2
CDR3: CASSPERGAGNEQFF; DNA: TGTGCCAGCAGCCCGGAGCGGGGGGCGGGTAATGAGCAGTTCTTC; D: TRBD2; V: TRBV7-6; size: NA; length: 15; J: TRBJ2-1
CDR3: CASSLRLNTEAFF; DNA: TGTGCCAGCAGCTTACGGTTGAACACTGAAGCTTTCTTT; D: NA; V: TRBV7-9; size: many; length: 13; J: TRBJ1-1
CDR3: CASSFLAGSTDTQYF; DNA: TGCGCCAGCAGCTTCCTAGCGGGAAGCACAGATACGCAGTATTTT; D: TRBD2; V: TRBV5-1; size: NA; length: 15; J: TRBJ2-3
CDR3: CASTLRGQGQAFF; DNA: TGTGCCAGCACCCTCAGGGGGCAGGGGCAAGCTTTCTTT; D: TRBD1; V: TRBV6-5; size: NA; length: 13; J: TRBJ1-1
CDR3: CASSLTGTNTGELFF; DNA: TGTGCCAGCAGTCTTACCGGGACGAACACCGGGGAGCTGTTTTTT; D: NA; V: TRBV6-1; size: NA; length: 15; J: TRBJ2-2
CDR3: CASSPKREVRPSYNEQFF; DNA: TGCGCCAGCAGTCCCAAGCGGGAGGTCCGACCCTCCTACAATGAGCAGTTCTTC; D: TRBD2; V: TRBV5-1; size: NA; length: 18; J: TRBJ2-1
CDR3: CASSLAGQDTQYF; DNA: TGTGCCAGCAGCTTGGCAGGACAGGATACGCAGTATTTT; D: NA; V: TRBV4-2; size: NA; length: 13; J: TRBJ2-3
CDR3: CASTRTGVHYEQYF; DNA: TGTGCCAGCACCAGGACAGGGGTACACTACGAGCAGTACTTC; D: TRBD1; V: TRBV28; size: NA; length: 14; J: TRBJ2-7
CDR3: CASSEFAGGPQETQYF; DNA: TGTGCCAGCAGTGAATTCGCGGGAGGGCCCCAAGAGACCCAGTACTTC; D: TRBD2; V: TRBV2; size: NA; length: 16; J: TRBJ2-5
CDR3: CASSKGTGGVTEAFF; DNA: TGCGCCAGCAGTAAAGGGACAGGGGGCGTGACTGAAGCTTTCTTT; D: TRBD1; V: TRBV5-1; size: NA; length: 15; J: TRBJ1-1
CDR3: CASSRLAGGLNEQFF; DNA: TGTGCCAGCAGCCGACTAGCGGGGGGACTCAATGAGCAGTTCTTC; D: TRBD2; V: TRBV11-3; size: few; length: 15; J: TRBJ2-1
CDR3: CASRPGLAGGDEQFF; DNA: TGTGCCAGCAGACCGGGACTAGCGGGAGGGGATGAGCAGTTCTTC; D: TRBD2; V: TRBV4-2; size: once; length: 15; J: TRBJ2-1
CDR3: CASSLRRDNQETQYF; DNA: TGTGCCAGCAGCTTGAGACGGGATAACCAAGAGACCCAGTACTTC; D: NA; V: TRBV5-1; size: few; length: 15; J: TRBJ2-5